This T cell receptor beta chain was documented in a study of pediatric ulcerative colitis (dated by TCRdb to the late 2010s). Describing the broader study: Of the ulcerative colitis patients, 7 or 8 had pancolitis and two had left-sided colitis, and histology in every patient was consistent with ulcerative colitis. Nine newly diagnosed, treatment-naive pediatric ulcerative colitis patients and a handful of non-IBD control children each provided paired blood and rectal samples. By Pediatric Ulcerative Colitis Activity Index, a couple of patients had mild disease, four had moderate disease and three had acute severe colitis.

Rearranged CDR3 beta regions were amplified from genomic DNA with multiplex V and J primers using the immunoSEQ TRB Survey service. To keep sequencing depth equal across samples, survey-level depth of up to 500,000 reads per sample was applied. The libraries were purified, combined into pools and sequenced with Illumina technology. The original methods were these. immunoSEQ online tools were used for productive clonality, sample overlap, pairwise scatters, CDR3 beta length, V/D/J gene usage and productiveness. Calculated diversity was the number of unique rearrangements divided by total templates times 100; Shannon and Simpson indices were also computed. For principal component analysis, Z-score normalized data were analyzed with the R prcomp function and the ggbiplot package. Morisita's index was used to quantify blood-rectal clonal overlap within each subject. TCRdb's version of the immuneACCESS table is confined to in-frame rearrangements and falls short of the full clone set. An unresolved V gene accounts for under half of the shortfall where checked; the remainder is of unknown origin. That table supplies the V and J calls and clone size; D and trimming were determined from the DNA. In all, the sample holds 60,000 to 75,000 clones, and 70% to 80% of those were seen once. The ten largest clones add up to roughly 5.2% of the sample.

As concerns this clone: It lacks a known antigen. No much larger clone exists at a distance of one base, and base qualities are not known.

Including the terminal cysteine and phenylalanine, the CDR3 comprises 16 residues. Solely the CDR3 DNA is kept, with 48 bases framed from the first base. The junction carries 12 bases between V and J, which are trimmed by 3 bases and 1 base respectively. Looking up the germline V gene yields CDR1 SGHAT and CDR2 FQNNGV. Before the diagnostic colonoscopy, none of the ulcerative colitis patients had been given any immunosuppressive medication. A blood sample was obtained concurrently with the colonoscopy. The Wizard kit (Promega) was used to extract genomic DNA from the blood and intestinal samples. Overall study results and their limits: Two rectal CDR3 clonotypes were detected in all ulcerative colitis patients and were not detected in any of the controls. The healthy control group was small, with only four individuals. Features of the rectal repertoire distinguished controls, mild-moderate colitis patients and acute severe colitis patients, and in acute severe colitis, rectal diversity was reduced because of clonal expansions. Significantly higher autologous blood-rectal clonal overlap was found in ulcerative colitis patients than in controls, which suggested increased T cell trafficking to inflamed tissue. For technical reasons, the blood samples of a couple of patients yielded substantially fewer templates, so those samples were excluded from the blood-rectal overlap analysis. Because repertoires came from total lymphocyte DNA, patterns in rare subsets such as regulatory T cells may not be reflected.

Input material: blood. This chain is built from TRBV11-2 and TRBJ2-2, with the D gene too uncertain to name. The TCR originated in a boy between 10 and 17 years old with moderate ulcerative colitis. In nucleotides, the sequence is TGTGCCAGCAGCTTTCAGAGTTCGGGGAACACCGGGGAGCTGTTTTTT. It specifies CASSFQSSGNTGELFF.